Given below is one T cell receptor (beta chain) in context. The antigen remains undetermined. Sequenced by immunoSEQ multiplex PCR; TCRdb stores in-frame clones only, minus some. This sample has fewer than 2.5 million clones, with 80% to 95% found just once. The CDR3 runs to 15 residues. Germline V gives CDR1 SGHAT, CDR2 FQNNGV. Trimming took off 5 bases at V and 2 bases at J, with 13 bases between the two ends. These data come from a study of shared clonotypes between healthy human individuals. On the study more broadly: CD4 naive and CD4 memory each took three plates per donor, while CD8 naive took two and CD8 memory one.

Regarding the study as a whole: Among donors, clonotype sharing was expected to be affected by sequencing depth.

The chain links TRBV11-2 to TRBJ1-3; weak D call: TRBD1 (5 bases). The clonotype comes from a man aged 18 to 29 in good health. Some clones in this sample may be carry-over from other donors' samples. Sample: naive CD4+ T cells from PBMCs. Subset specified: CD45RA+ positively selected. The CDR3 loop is CASSPRGGAGNTIYF. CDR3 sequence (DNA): TGTGCCAGCAGCCCGCGGGGAGGGGCTGGAAACACCATATATTTT.